The TCR beta chain under discussion was sequenced for a study of molecular identifiers for immune sequencing clone quantification. TCRdb passed the PCR reads through MiXCR, listing each CDR3 protein once. Here the sample spans approximately 500,000 distinct CDR3 sequences, about 25% being singletons. This CDR3 is 17 amino acids long. The V end was cut by 2 bases, the J end by 0 bases, with 12 bases between. The germline V gene encodes CDR1 SGHDT and CDR2 YYEEEE. This clonotype was sampled from a human donor in good health. Some libraries in this study had Jurkat cell RNA spiked in. The gene calls are TRBV5-6 and TRBJ1-6; D not certain. Sequenced material: naive CD8+ T cells from blood, with Jurkat cell RNA spiked in. Subset here: FACS-sorted CD8+CD4-CCR7+CD45RA+ naive T cells. The CDR3 DNA reads as TGTGCCAGCAGCTTAGGATATGGGATCTCCTATAATTCACCCCTCCACTTT. It translates to CASSLGYGISYNSPLHF.